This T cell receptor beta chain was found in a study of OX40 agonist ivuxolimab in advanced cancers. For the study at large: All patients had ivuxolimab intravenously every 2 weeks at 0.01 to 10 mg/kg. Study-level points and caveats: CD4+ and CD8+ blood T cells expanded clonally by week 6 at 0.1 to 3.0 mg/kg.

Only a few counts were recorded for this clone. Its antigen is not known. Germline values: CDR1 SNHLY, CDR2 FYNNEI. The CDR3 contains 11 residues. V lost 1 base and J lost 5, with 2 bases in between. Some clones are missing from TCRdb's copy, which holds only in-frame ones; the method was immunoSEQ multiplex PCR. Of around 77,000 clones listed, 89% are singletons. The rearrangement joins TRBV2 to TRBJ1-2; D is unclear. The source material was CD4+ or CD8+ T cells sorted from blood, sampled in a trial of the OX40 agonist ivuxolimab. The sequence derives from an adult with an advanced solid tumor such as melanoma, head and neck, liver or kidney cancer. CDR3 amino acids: CASSEDYGYTF. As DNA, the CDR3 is TGTGCCAGCAGTGAAGATTATGGCTACACCTTC.